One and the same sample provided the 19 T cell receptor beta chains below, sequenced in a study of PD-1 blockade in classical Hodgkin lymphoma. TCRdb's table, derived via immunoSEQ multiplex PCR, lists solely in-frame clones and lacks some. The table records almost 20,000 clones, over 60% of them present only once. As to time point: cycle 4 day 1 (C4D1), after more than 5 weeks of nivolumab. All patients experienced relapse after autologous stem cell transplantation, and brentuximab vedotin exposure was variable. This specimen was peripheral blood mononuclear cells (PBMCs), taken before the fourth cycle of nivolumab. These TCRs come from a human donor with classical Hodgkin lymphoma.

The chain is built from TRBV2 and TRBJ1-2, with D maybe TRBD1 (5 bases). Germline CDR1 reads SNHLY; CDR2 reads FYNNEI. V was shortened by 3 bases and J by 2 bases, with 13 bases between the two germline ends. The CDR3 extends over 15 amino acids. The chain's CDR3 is CASSDRPGSNYGYTF. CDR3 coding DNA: TGTGCCAGCAGTGACAGACCAGGGTCAAACTATGGCTACACCTTC. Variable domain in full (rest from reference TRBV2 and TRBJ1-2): EPEVTQTPSHQVTQMGQEVILRCVPISNHLYFYWYRQILGQKVEFLVSFYNNEISEKSEIFDDQFSVERPDGSNFTLKIRSTKLEDSAMYFCASSDRPGSNYGYTFGSGTRLTVV.

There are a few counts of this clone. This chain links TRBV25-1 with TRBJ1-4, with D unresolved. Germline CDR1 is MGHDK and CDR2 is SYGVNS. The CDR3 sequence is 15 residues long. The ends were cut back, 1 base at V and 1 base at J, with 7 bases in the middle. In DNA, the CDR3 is TGTGCCAGCAGTGAATTTCGGGGAACTAATGAAAAACTGTTTTTT. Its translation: CASSEFRGTNEKLFF.

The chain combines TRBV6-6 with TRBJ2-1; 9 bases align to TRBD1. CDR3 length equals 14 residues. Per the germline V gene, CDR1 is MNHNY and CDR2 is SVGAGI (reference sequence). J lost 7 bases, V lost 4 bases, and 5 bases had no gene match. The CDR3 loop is CASSSDRGWNEQFF. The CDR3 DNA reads TGTGCCAGCAGTTCGGACAGGGGATGGAATGAGCAGTTCTTC.

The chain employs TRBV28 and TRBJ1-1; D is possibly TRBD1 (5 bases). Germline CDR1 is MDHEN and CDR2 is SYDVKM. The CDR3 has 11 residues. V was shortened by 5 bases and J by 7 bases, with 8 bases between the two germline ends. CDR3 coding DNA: TGTGCCAGCAGTCCGGGGGTTGAAGCTTTCTTT. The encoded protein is CASSPGVEAFF.

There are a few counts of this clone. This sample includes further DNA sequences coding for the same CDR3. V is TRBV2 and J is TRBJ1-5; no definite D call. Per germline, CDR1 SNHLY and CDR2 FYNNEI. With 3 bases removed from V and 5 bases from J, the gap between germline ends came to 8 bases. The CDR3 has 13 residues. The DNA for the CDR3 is TGTGCCAGCAGTGATCTTAGGGATCAGCCCCAGCATTTT. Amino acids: CASSDLRDQPQHF.

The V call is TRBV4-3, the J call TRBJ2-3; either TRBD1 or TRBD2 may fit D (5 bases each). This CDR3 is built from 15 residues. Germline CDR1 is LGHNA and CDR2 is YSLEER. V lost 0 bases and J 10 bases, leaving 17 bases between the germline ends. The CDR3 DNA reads TGCGCCAGCAGCCAAGATTATCGCGCGAGAGGGGCGCAGTATTTT. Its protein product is CASSQDYRARGAQYF.

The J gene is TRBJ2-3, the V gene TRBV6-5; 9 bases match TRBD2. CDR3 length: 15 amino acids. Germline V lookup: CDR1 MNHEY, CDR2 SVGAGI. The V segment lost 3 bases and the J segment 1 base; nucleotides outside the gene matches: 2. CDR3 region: CASSYRGRGTDTQYF. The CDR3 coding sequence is TGTGCCAGCAGTTATCGCGGGAGGGGCACAGATACGCAGTATTTT.

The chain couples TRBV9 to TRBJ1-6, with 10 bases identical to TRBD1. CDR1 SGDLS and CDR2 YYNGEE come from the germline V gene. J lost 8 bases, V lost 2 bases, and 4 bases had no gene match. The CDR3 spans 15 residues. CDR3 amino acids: CASSVETGGHSPLHF. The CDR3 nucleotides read TGTGCCAGCAGCGTCGAGACAGGGGGCCATTCACCCCTCCACTTT.

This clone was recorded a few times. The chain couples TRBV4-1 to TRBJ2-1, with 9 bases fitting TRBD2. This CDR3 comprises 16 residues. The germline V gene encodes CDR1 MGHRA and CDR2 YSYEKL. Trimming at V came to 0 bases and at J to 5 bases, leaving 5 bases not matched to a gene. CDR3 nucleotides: TGCGCCAGCAGCCAAGATTGGTCTAGCGGGGACAATGAGCAGTTCTTC. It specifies CASSQDWSSGDNEQFF.

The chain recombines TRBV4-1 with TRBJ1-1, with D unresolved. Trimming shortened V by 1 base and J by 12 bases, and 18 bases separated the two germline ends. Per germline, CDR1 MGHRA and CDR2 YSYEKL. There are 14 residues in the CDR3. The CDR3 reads CASSQGGRIGEPFF. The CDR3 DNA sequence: TGCGCCAGCAGCCAAGGGGGTAGGATCGGCGAACCTTTCTTT.

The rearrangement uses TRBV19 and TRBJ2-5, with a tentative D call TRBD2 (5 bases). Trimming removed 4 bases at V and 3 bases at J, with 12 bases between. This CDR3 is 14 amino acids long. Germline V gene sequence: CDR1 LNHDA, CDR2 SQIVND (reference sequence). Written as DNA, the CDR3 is TGTGCCAGTAGTAACGGGCGAGGGAAAGAGACCCAGTACTTC. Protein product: CASSNGRGKETQYF.

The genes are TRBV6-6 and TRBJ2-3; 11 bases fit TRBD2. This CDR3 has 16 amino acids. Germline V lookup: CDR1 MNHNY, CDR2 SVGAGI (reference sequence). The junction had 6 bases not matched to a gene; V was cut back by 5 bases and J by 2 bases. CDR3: CASSVGSGGDTDTQYF. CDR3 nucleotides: TGTGCCAGCAGTGTGGGTAGCGGGGGGGACACAGATACGCAGTATTTT.

The CDR3 spells CASATNPLSYEQYF. CDR3 sequence (DNA): TGTGCCAGCGCGACTAATCCTCTTTCCTACGAGCAGTACTTC. The rearrangement uses TRBV6-1 and TRBJ2-7, with a weak D call TRBD2 (5 bases). The V gene lost 8 bases and the J gene lost 1 base, with 15 bases spanning the gap. The length of the CDR3 is 14 residues. Germline V lookup: CDR1 MNHNS, CDR2 SASEGT.

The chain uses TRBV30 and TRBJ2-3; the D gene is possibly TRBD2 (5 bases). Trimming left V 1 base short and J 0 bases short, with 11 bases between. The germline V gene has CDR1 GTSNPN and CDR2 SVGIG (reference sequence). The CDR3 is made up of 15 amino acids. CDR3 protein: CAWSGGRESTDTQYF. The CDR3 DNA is TGTGCCTGGAGTGGAGGAAGGGAGAGCACAGATACGCAGTATTTT.

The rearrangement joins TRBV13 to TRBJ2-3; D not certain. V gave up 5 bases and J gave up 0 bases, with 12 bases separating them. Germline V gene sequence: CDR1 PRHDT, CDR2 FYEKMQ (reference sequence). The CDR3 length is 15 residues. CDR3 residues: CASSTRRPSTDTQYF. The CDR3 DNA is TGTGCCAGCAGCACACGTCGACCTAGCACAGATACGCAGTATTTT.

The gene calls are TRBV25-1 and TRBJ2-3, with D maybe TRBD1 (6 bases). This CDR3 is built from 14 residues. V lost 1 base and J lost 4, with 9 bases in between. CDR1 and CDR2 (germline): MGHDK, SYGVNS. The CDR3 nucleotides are TGTGCCAGCAGTGAATTCAGGGGTCCAGATACGCAGTATTTT. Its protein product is CASSEFRGPDTQYF.

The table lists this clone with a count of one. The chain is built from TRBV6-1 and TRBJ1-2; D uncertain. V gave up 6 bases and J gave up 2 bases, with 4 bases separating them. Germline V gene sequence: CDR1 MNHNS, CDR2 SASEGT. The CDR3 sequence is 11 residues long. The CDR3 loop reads CASRGNYGYTF. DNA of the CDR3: TGTGCCAGCAGGGGAAACTATGGCTACACCTTC.

CDR3 in DNA: TGTGCCAGCAGTGGCGGGACAGCTCCCGATGGCTACACCTTC. It encodes CASSGGTAPDGYTF. V gene TRBV6-4 combines with J gene TRBJ1-2; 7 bases are shared with TRBD1. The CDR3 runs to 14 residues. After removal of 4 bases from V and 6 bases from J, the junction contained 8 bases not matched to a gene. From germline, CDR1 is MRHNA and CDR2 SNTAGT.

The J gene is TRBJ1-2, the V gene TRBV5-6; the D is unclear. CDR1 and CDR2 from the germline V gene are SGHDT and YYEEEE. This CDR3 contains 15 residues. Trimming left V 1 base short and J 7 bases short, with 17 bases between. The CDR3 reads CASSLSEGRGSGYTF. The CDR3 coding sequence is TGTGCCAGCAGCTTGAGCGAAGGGCGTGGAAGTGGCTACACCTTC.